Here is one TCR beta chain with its context. The data are from a study of blood T cell repertoires in COVID-19. Authors' processing steps: Reference gene primer amplification gave nucleated cell count estimates. Only in-frame clones appear in the TCRdb table, and some are missing; sequencing was by immunoSEQ multiplex PCR. For V, J and clone size, that table is used; D and trimming come from the DNA. The sample lists around 290,000 clones; about 89% were seen once. The receptor comes from a man aged 35-49 years with acute or convalescent COVID-19. The sample consisted of peripheral blood.

The CDR3 sequence: CASSTDRDSGNTIYF. CDR3 sequence (DNA): TGTGCCAGCAGTACGGACAGGGACTCTGGAAACACCATATATTTT. The rearrangement uses TRBV6-6 and TRBJ1-3; 8 bases match TRBD1. CDR1 MNHNY and CDR2 SVGAGI come from the germline V gene (reference sequence). The trim removed 5 bases at V and 0 bases at J, leaving 3 bases unmatched. The CDR3 loop spans 15 amino acids.